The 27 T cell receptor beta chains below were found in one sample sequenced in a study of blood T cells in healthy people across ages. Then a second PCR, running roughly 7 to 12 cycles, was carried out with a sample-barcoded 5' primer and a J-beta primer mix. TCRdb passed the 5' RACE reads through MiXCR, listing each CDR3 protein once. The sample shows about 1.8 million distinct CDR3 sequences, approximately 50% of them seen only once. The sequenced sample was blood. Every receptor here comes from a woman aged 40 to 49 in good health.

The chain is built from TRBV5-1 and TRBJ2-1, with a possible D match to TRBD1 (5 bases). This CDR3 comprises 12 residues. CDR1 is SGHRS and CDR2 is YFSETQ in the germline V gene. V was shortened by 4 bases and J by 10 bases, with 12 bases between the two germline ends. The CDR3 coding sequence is TGCGCCAGCAGCCGGACATATCGAGAGCAGTTCTTC. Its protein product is CASSRTYREQFF. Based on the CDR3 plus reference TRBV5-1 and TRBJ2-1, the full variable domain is KAGVTQTPRYLIKTRGQQVTLSCSPISGHRSVSWYQQTPGQGLQFLFEYFSETQRNKGNFPGRFSGRQFSNSRSEMNVSTLELGDSALYLCASSRTYREQFFGPGTRLTVL.

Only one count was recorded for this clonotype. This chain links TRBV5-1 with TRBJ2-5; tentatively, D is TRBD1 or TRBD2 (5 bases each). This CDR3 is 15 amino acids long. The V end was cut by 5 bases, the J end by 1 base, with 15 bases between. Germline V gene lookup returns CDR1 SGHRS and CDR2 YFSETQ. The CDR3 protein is CASRATTGLQETQYF. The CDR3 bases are TGCGCCAGCAGAGCGACCACAGGACTCCAAGAGACCCAGTACTTC.

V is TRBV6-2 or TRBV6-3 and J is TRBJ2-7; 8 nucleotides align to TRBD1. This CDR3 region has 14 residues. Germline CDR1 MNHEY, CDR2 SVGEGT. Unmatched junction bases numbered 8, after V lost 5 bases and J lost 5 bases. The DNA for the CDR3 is TGTGCCAGCAGTGAGACAGGGGACTCGAACGAGCAGTACTTC. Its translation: CASSETGDSNEQYF.

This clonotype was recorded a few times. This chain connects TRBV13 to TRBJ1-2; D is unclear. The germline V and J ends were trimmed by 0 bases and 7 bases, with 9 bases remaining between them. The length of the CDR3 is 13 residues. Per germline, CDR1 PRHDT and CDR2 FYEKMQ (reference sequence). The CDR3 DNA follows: TGTGCCAGCAGCTTAGGCGGGGTACGTGGCTACACCTTC. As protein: CASSLGGVRGYTF.

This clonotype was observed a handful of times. The chain's CDR3 is CASSPQGNGNQPQHF. CDR3 DNA sequence: TGTGCCAGCAGCCCCCAGGGGAATGGCAATCAGCCCCAGCATTTT. The chain couples TRBV7-2 to TRBJ1-5; possible D gene TRBD1, 6 bases. The CDR3 is 15 amino acids. The V gene lost 5 bases and the J gene lost 2 bases, with 13 bases spanning the gap. Germline loops: CDR1 SGHTA, CDR2 FQGNSA.

The CDR3 spells CATSDQDSQPIFLTDTQYF. The CDR3, as DNA: TGTGCCACCAGTGATCAAGACAGTCAACCGATCTTCCTTACAGATACGCAGTATTTT. The chain combines TRBV24-1 with TRBJ2-3, with a possible D match to TRBD1 (5 bases). Germline lookup yields CDR1 KGHDR and CDR2 SFDVKD. V was trimmed by 3 bases and J by 3 bases, leaving 24 bases between them. This CDR3 is built from 19 residues.

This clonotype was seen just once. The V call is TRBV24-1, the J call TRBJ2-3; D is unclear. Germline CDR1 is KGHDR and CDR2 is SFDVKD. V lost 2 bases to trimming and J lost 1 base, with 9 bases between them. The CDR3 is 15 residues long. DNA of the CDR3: TGTGCCACCAGTGATTACGGAGAGGGCACAGATACGCAGTATTTT. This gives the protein CATSDYGEGTDTQYF.

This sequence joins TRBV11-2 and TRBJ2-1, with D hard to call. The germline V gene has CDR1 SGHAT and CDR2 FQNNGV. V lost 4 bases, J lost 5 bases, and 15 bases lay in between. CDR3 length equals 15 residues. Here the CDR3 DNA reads TGTGCCAGCAGCTACATCCAAGACGCCCACAATGAGCAGTTCTTC. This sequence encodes CASSYIQDAHNEQFF.

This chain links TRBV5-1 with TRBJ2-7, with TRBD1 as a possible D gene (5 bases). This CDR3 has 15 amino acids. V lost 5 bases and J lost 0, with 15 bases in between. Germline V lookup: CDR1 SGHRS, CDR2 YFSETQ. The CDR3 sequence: CASSSFRASSYEQYF. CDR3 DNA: TGCGCCAGCAGTTCCTTCAGGGCGAGCTCCTACGAGCAGTACTTC.

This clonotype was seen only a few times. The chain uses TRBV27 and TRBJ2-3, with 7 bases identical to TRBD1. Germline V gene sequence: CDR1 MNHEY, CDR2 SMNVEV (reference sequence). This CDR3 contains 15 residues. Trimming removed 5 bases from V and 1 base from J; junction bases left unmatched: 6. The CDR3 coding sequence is TGTGCCAGCAGTGGTCCCGGACAGGGCACAGATACGCAGTATTTT. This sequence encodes CASSGPGQGTDTQYF.

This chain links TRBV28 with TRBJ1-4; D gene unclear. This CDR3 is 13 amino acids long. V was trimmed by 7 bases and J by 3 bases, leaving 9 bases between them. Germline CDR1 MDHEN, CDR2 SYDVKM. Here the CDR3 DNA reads TGTGCCAGCAAAAGATTATCTAATGAAAAACTGTTTTTT. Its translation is CASKRLSNEKLFF.

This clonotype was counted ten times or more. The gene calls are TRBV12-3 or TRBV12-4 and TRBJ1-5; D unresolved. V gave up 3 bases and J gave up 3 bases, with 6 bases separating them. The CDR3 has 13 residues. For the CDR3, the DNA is TGTGCCAGCAGTTTTAGAATCAATCAGCCCCAGCATTTT. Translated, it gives CASSFRINQPQHF.

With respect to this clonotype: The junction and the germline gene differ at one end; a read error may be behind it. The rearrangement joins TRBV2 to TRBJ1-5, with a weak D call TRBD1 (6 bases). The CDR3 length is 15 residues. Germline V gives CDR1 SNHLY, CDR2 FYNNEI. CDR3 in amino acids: CTSRVGQSSNQPQHF. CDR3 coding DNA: TGTACCAGCAGGGTAGGACAGAGTAGCAATCAGCCCCAGCATTTT. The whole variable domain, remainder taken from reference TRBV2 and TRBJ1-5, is EPEVTQTPSHQVTQMGQEVILRCVPISNHLYFYWYRQILGQKVEFLVSFYNNEISEKSEIFDDQFSVERPDGSNFTLKIRSTKLEDSAMYFCTSRVGQSSNQPQHFGDGTRLSIL.

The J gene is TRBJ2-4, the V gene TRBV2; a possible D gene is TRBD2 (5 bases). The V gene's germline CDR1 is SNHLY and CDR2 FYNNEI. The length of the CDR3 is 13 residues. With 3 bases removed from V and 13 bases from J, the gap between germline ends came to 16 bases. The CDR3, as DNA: TGTGCCAGCAGTGACCGGGAAAACTCTTCCCAGTACTTC. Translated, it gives CASSDRENSSQYF.

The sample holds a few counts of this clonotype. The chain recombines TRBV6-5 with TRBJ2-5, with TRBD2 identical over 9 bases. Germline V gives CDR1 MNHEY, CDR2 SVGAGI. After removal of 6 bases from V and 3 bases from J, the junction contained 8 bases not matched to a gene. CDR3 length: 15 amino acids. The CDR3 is CASSHGTSSKETQYF. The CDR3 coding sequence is TGTGCCAGCAGCCATGGGACTAGCAGCAAAGAGACCCAGTACTTC.

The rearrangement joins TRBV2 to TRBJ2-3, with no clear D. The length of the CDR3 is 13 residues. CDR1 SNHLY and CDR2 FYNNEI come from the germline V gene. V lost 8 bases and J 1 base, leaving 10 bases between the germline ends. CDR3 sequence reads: CASQPDRTDTQYF. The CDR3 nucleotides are TGTGCCAGCCAACCGGATCGCACAGATACGCAGTATTTT.

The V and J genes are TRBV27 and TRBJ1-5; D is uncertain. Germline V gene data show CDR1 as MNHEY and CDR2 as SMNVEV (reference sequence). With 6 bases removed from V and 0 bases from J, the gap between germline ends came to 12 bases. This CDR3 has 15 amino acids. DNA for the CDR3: TGTGCCAGCAGCTCCTTTGGGGATAGCAATCAGCCCCAGCATTTT. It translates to CASSSFGDSNQPQHF.

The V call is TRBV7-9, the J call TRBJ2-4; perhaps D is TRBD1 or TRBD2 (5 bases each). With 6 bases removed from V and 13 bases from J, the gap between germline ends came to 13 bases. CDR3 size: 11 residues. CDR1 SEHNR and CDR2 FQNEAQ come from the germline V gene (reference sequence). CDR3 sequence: CASSSPGLQYF. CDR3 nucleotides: TGTGCCAGCAGTTCCCCGGGGCTCCAGTACTTC.

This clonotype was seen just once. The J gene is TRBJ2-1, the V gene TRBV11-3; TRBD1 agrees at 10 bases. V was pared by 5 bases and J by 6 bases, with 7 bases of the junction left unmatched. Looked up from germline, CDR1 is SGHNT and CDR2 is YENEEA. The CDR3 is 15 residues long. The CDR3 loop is CASSRGQGTFNEQFF. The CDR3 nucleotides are TGTGCCAGCAGCCGGGGACAGGGGACCTTCAATGAGCAGTTCTTC.

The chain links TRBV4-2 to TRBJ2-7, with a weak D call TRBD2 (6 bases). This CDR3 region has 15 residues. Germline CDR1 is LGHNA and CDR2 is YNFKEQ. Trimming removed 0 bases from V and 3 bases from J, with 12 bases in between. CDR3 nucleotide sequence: TGTGCCAGCAGCCAAGAGAGGGACTCTTACTACGAGCAGTACTTC. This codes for CASSQERDSYYEQYF.

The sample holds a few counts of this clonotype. CDR3 sequence reads: CASSPLAGASTDTQYF. The CDR3 region has the DNA TGTGCCAGCAGTCCCCTAGCGGGGGCAAGCACAGATACGCAGTATTTT. The gene calls are TRBV3-1 and TRBJ2-3, with 10 bases lining up with TRBD2. This CDR3 is 16 amino acids long. Germline CDR1 is LGHDT and CDR2 is YNNKEL (reference sequence). Losses at the gene ends were 6 bases for V and 0 bases for J; bases not matched to a gene: 6.

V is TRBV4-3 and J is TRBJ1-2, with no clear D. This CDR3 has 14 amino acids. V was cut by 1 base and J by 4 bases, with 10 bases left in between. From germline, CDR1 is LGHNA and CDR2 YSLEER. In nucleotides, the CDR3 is TGCGCCAGCAGCCAAGTAGGCAGTACCTATGGCTACACCTTC. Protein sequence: CASSQVGSTYGYTF.

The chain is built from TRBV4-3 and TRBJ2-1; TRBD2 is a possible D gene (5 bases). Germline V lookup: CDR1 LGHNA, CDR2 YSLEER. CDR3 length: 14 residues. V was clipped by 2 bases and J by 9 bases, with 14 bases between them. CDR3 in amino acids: CASSQSPGSGEQFF. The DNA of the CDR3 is TGCGCCAGCAGCCAATCCCCGGGGAGCGGTGAGCAGTTCTTC.

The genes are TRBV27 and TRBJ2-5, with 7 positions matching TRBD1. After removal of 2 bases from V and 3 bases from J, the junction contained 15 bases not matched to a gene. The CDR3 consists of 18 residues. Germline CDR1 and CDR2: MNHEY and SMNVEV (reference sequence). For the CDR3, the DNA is TGTGCCAGCAGTTTAGGGCTCAAAAGTAGGGGGCTAAAAGAGACCCAGTACTTC. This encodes CASSLGLKSRGLKETQYF.

CDR3 in amino acids: CSARHKDTEAFF. The DNA for the CDR3 is TGCAGTGCTAGACACAAAGACACTGAAGCTTTCTTT. This rearrangement joins TRBV20-1 to TRBJ1-1; no definite D call. Per the germline V gene, CDR1 is DFQATT and CDR2 is SNEGSKA (reference sequence). The CDR3 length is 12 residues. V was pared by 2 bases and J by 3 bases, with 7 bases between.

Here the CDR3 reads CSARTAGTNVLTF. In nucleotides, the CDR3 is TGCAGTGCTAGGACAGCCGGGACCAACGTCCTGACTTTC. The chain joins TRBV20-1 to TRBJ2-6; the D gene could be TRBD1 or TRBD2 (5 bases each). Trimming stripped 3 bases from V and 8 bases from J, with 11 bases between. The V gene's germline CDR1 is DFQATT and CDR2 SNEGSKA (reference sequence). The CDR3 is 13 amino acids.

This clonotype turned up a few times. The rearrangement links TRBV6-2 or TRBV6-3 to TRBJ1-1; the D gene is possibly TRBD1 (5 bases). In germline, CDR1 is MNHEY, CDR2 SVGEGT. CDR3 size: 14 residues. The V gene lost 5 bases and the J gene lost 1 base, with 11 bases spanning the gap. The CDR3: CASSDMTENTEAFF. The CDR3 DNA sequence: TGTGCCAGCAGTGACATGACAGAGAACACTGAAGCTTTCTTT.